This TCR beta chain was sequenced in a study of cytomegalovirus exposure and HLA in healthy donors. In the study overall: Earlier work reported roughly 120 million unique TCR beta sequences from approximately 180 million T cells. Points from the study as a whole: Earlier analysis looked at TCR beta V segments, and most were productive about 87% or about 30% of the time. Later, an analysis found that common viral pathogens appeared to be linked with several of the most significant clusters. Cytomegalovirus status was reportedly diagnosed by the classifier with high specificity and sensitivity.

The PCR used 60 Vbeta and 13 Jbeta primers. Profiling relied on immunoSEQ multiplex PCR, and the TCRdb table lists in-frame clones only, not all of them. The data contain approximately 140,000 clones, 70% to 85% of them singletons. In the case of this clone: Its antigen is undetermined. Other DNA sequences of this sample code for an identical CDR3.

The CDR3 is made up of 14 amino acids. V trimming: 2 bases; J trimming: 6 bases; junction bases outside the gene matches: 2. CDR1 and CDR2 (germline): SGHTA, FQGTGA. The source of this sequence is a woman in her thirties or forties in good health and CMV-seronegative. The chain combines TRBV7-3 with TRBJ2-1; TRBD2 matches 9 bases. The material sequenced was PBMCs. In DNA form, the CDR3 reads TGTGCCAGCAGCTTAGCGGGAGGGGGCAATGAGCAGTTCTTC. Translated, it gives CASSLAGGGNEQFF.